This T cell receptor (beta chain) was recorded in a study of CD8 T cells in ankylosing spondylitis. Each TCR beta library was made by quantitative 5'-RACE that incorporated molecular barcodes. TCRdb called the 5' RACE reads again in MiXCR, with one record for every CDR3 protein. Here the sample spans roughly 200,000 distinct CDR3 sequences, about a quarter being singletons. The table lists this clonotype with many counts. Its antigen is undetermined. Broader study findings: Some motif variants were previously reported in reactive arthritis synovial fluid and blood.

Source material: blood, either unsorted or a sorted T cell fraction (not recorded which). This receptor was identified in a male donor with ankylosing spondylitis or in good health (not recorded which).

DNA of the CDR3: TGTGCCAGCAGGGGCCAGTACACTGAAGCTTTCTTT. Translation: CASRGQYTEAFF. The chain employs TRBV2 and TRBJ1-1; D remains ambiguous. V lost 6 bases and J lost 3, with 8 bases in between. Germline values: CDR1 SNHLY, CDR2 FYNNEI. The CDR3 extends over 12 amino acids.